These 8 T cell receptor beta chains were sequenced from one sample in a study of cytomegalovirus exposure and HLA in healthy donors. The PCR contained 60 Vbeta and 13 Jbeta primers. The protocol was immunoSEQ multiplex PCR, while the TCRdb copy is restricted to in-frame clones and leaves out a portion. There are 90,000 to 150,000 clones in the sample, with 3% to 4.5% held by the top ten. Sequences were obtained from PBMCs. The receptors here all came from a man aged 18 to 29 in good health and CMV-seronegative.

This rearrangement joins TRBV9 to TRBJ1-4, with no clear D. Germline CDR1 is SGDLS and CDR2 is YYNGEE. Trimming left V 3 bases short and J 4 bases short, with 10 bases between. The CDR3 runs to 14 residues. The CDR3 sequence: CASSGIEGNEKLFF. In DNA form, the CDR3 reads TGTGCCAGCAGCGGGATAGAGGGTAATGAAAAACTGTTTTTT. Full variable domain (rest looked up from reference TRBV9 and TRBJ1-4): DSGVTQTPKHLITATGQRVTLRCSPRSGDLSVYWYQQSLDQGLQFLIQYYNGEERAKGNILERFSAQQFPDLHSELNLSSLELGDSALYFCASSGIEGNEKLFFGSGTQLSVL.

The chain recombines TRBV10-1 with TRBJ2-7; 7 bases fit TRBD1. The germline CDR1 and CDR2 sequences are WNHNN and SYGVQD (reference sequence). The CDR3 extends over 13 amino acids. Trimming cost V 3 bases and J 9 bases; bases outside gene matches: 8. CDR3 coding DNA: TGCGCCAGCAGTGAAGGGGGCTCAGGCGGGCAGTACTTC. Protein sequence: CASSEGGSGGQYF.

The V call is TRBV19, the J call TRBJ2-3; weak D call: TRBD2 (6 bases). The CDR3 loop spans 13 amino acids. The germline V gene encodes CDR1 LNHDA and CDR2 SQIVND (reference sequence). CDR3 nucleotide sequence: TGTGCGACTAGAAGGGACTCCCTAAATACGCAGTATTTT. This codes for CATRRDSLNTQYF.

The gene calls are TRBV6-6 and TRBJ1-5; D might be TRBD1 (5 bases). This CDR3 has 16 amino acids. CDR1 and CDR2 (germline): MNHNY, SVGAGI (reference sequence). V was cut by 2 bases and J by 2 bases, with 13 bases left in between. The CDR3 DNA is TGTGCCAGCAGTTACCGTGGGATCAGGGGCAATCAGCCCCAGCATTTT. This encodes CASSYRGIRGNQPQHF.

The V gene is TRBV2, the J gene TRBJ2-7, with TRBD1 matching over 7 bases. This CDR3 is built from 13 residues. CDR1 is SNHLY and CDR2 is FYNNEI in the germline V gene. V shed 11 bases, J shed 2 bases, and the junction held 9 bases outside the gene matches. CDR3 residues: CAATWDSTYEQYF. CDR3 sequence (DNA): TGTGCCGCCACCTGGGACAGTACCTACGAGCAGTACTTC.

CDR3 sequence (DNA): TGTGCCAGTATCAATTCCGGGACAGGGAGGCCTGAAGCTTTCTTT. This gives the protein CASINSGTGRPEAFF. The chain combines TRBV19 with TRBJ1-1; 9 nucleotides line up with TRBD1. The junction had 12 bases not matched to a gene; V was cut back by 7 bases and J by 6 bases. This CDR3 has 15 residues. Germline V gene data show CDR1 as LNHDA and CDR2 as SQIVND (reference sequence).

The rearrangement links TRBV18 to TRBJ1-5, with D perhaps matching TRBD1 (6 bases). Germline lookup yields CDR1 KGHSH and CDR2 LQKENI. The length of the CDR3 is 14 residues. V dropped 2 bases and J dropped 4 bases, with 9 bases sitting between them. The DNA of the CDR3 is TGTGCCAGCTCACCAGGACAGACTAATCAGCCCCAGCATTTT. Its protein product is CASSPGQTNQPQHF.

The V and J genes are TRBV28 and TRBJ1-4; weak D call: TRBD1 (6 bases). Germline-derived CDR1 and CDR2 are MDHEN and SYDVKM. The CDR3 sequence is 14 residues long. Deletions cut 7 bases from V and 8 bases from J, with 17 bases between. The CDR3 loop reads CASKEQGWVEKLFF. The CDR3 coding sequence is TGTGCCAGCAAAGAACAGGGCTGGGTAGAAAAACTGTTTTTT.